This T cell receptor (beta chain) appears in the sequencing data of a study of blood T cell repertoires in COVID-19. CDR1 and CDR2 (germline): SGHTA, FQGNSA. The CDR3 runs to 14 residues. Trimming took 5 bases from V and 3 from J; bases not matched to a gene: 6. Libraries were prepared by immunoSEQ multiplex PCR; TCRdb keeps only in-frame clonotypes and omits some of them. The data hold some 140,000 clones, with roughly 84% observed a single time. The origin of this receptor is a man aged 40-49 years with acute COVID-19. The chain employs TRBV7-2 and TRBJ2-7, with 8 bases fitting TRBD1. Sequencing used PBMCs or T cells enriched from blood (not recorded which). CDR3 sequence reads: CASSARTGGYEQYF. In DNA, the CDR3 is TGTGCCAGCAGCGCCCGAACAGGGGGCTACGAGCAGTACTTC.